The entry below describes one T cell receptor (beta chain). Antigen unknown. This sample is drawn from a study of Graves' ophthalmopathy and Graves' hyperthyroidism. This CDR3 has 15 amino acids. Germline values: CDR1 GTSNPN, CDR2 SVGIG (reference sequence). Trimming stripped 1 base from V and 0 bases from J, with 10 bases between. Beta-chain TCR CDR3 regions were amplified from RNA transcripts. RT-PCR was first run with HTBI primers, then multiplex PCR in a second round. TCRdb itself ran the multiplex PCR reads through MiXCR, one entry per CDR3 protein. Found here are about 480,000 distinct CDR3 sequences, approximately 15% of them singletons; the top ten hold roughly 10%. Findings and caveats of the study: Sensitivity reached less than 71% and specificity about 78% when the model predicted ophthalmopathy progression.

The chain employs TRBV30 and TRBJ1-3; D not certain. The sequence derives from a woman in her twenties or thirties with Graves' ophthalmopathy. Material: blood. CDR3 coding DNA: TGTGCCTGGAGTGGCGTCCAGAGCTCTGGAAACACCATATATTTT. Translated: CAWSGVQSSGNTIYF.